This T cell receptor (beta chain) is drawn from a study of blood T cell repertoires in COVID-19. Trimming at V came to 0 bases and at J to 0 bases, leaving 2 bases not matched to a gene. The V gene's germline CDR1 is SGDLS and CDR2 YYNGEE. The CDR3 runs to 15 residues. Data came from immunoSEQ multiplex PCR; TCRdb stores just in-frame clones and leaves some out. The sample contains about 120,000 clones, around 78% of which appear only once. This TCR was recovered from a man younger than 40 with acute or convalescent COVID-19. The sample taken for sequencing was peripheral blood. This chain connects TRBV9 to TRBJ1-1; 7 bases align to TRBD1. The CDR3 DNA is TGTGCCAGCAGCGTAGAGACAGGGTTGAACACTGAAGCTTTCTTT. The encoded protein is CASSVETGLNTEAFF.